The text below deals with one T cell receptor beta chain. Its antigen is as yet unknown. This sample was included in a study of beta chain features in type 1 diabetes. Study-wide points: Moderately but significantly shorter TCRB CDR3s were found in Type 1 diabetes patients in all four CD4+ subsets.

Trimming took off 7 bases at V and 4 bases at J, with 20 bases between the two ends. This CDR3 has 15 amino acids. CDR1 and CDR2 (germline): MDHEN, SYDVKM. Expressed TCRB transcripts were sequenced, since all the RNA that had been isolated was reverse transcribed. TCRdb keeps only in-frame clones here, not all; method: immunoSEQ multiplex PCR. The sample includes roughly 150,000 clones, around a tenth seen only once; the top ten take 0.4% to 0.55%. The clonotype was recovered from a man aged 25-45 years with type 1 diabetes. The V call is TRBV28, the J call TRBJ2-7; D is possibly TRBD1 (6 bases). The sample comprised central memory CD4+ T cells from blood. DNA for the CDR3: TGTGCCAGCACCGACGGGACATCGGCGTTATACGAGCAGTACTTC. Amino acids: CASTDGTSALYEQYF.